This TCR beta chain derives from a study of cytomegalovirus exposure and HLA in healthy donors. The wider study: Within an early data release were approximately 85 million unique TCRs drawn from HLA-typed donors.

PCR used 60 Vbeta primers and 13 Jbeta primers. The table came from immunoSEQ multiplex PCR; TCRdb's copy has only in-frame clones and leaves some out. The sample yields about 150,000 clones, roughly 80% seen once. V dropped 5 bases and J dropped 3; count of bases not matched to a gene: 6. Germline values: CDR1 WSHSY, CDR2 SAAADI. The length of the CDR3 is 16 residues. The rearrangement links TRBV10-2 to TRBJ1-5, with TRBD1 matching over 11 bases. Sequencing was performed on PBMCs. The origin of this receptor is a male donor in good health and CMV-seropositive. For the CDR3, the DNA is TGCGCCAGCAGTAAACGGGACAGGGGGGTCAATCAGCCCCAGCATTTT. Translated, it gives CASSKRDRGVNQPQHF.